This is a list of T cell receptor beta chains from one sample in a study of OX40 agonist ivuxolimab in advanced cancers. Libraries were prepared by immunoSEQ multiplex PCR; TCRdb keeps only in-frame clonotypes and omits some of them. The table includes tens of thousands of clones, 90% detected once. Sample: CD4+ or CD8+ T cells sorted from blood, taken in a trial of the OX40 agonist ivuxolimab. These receptor sequences come from an adult with an advanced solid tumor such as melanoma, head and neck, liver or kidney cancer. CDR3s include the opening cysteine and the closing phenylalanine or tryptophan. A D gene is named only where the DNA matches it firmly. Clone size is stated in some rows and not others, as once, few, many or a class when expanded.

j_call clone_size d_call v_call cdr3_nt cdr3_aa
TRBJ2-3 NA NA TRBV5-1 TGCGCCAGCAGTCAAGAACCACACAGCACAGATACGCAGTATTTT CASSQEPHSTDTQYF
TRBJ2-1 once NA TRBV11-2 TGTGCCAGCAGCTTGACTAGAAATGAGCAGTTCTTC CASSLTRNEQFF
TRBJ2-1 NA NA TRBV7-3 TGTGCCAGCAGCTTAGATCGGACCGCCAGGAATGAGCAGTTCTTC CASSLDRTARNEQFF
TRBJ2-1 NA TRBD2 TRBV9 TGTGCCAGCAGCGCAGAGGGGCTAGCGGGCTACAATGAGCAGTTCTTC CASSAEGLAGYNEQFF
TRBJ1-1 few NA TRBV6-5 TGTGCCAGCCGCGTCCAGGGCAGGGTGAACACTGAAGCTTTCTTT CASRVQGRVNTEAFF
TRBJ2-3 NA TRBD1 TRBV6-5 TGTGCCAGCAGTTATTCCGGGACAGGGTCAGATACGCAGTATTTT CASSYSGTGSDTQYF
TRBJ2-1 NA TRBD2 TRBV25-1 TGTGCCAGCAGTGAAATGTATAGCGGGAGCTACAATGAGCAGTTCTTC CASSEMYSGSYNEQFF
TRBJ1-4 NA NA TRBV5-6 TGTGCCAGCAGCTTGGGATTAGGGACCGAAAAACTGTTTTTT CASSLGLGTEKLFF
TRBJ2-2 NA TRBD1 TRBV4-2 TGTGCCAGCAGCCCAAACACAGGGGTAGGGACCGGGGAGCTGTTTTTT CASSPNTGVGTGELFF
TRBJ2-1 NA NA TRBV7-9 TGTGCCAGCAGCACTACTGCCAATCGGCACGGTGAGCAGTTCTTC CASSTTANRHGEQFF
TRBJ1-2 NA TRBD1 TRBV11-2 TGTGCCAGCAGCCCAGGGACAGGGCAGTTTGGCTACACCTTC CASSPGTGQFGYTF
TRBJ2-3 NA NA TRBV5-1 TGCGCCAGCAGCTTGGCGGGCACAGATACGCAGTATTTT CASSLAGTDTQYF
TRBJ2-7 NA TRBD2 TRBV28 TGTGCCAGCAGTTTGCCCAGCGGGAGGTTCTACGAGCAGTACTTC CASSLPSGRFYEQYF
TRBJ2-1 NA NA TRBV5-4 TGTGCCAGCAGCCCGACTTCGAGCTCCTACAATGAGCAGTTCTTC CASSPTSSSYNEQFF
TRBJ1-1 few NA TRBV30 TGTGCCTGGAGTGTTGAGAACAGGGAAGCTTTCTTT CAWSVENREAFF
TRBJ2-3 NA TRBD1 TRBV28 TGTGCCAGCAGTTCCGGGACAGGGGGCGAGGATTTT CASSSGTGGEDF
TRBJ2-5 NA NA TRBV19 TGTGCCAGTAGTGCTCGAGGTCGAGGTTGGGAGACCCAGTACTTC CASSARGRGWETQYF
TRBJ2-3 few NA TRBV11-1 TGTGCCAGCAGCTTGGTACCGGGAGTAACGGTGGATACGCAGTATTTT CASSLVPGVTVDTQYF
TRBJ1-1 NA NA TRBV6-5 TGTGCCAGCAGTCCTCGCCGGAACACTGAAGCTTTCTTT CASSPRRNTEAFF
TRBJ2-1 NA TRBD2 TRBV5-6 TGTGCCAGCAGCATGGCCCTAGCGGGAGGTCGCAATGAGCAGTTCTTC CASSMALAGGRNEQFF
TRBJ2-2 NA TRBD2 TRBV19 TGTGCCAGTAGTATAGATAGGACTAGCGGGGCGAACACCGGGGAGCTGTTTTTT CASSIDRTSGANTGELFF
TRBJ2-1 NA TRBD2 TRBV4-2 TGTGCCAGCAGCCTTAATCCCGGGACTAGCGGGGGAAGCTCCTACAATGAGCAGTTCTTC CASSLNPGTSGGSSYNEQFF
TRBJ2-7 NA NA TRBV7-9 TGTGCCAGCAGCCGAACTAGCTACGAGCAGTACTTC CASSRTSYEQYF
TRBJ2-7 NA TRBD1 TRBV5-6 TGTGCCAGCAGCTTTCCCAGGGGGCGCGACGAGCAGTACTTC CASSFPRGRDEQYF
TRBJ2-7 once NA TRBV18 TGTGCCAGCTCGCGCGTTCCGCCCCCCTACGAGCAGTACTTC CASSRVPPPYEQYF
TRBJ2-5 NA NA TRBV5-5 TGTGCCAGCAGCTTGTTACCGGGGGGCACGGCGGAGACCCAGTACTTC CASSLLPGGTAETQYF
TRBJ2-7 NA NA TRBV5-4 TGTGCCAGCAGCAACCCGGCCAAGACCTACGAGCAGTACTTC CASSNPAKTYEQYF
TRBJ2-1 NA NA TRBV19 TGTGCCAGTAGTAAGGGTAACCGGGCCAACACCTACAATGAGCAGTTCTTC CASSKGNRANTYNEQFF
TRBJ1-5 NA NA TRBV19 TGTGCCAGTAGTATAGATATCAATCAGCCCCAGCATTTT CASSIDINQPQHF
TRBJ2-1 NA TRBD2 TRBV7-9 TGTGCCAGCAGCCCCCAGGGTAGGGTAGCGGGAGAGAATGAGCAGTTCTTC CASSPQGRVAGENEQFF
TRBJ2-3 NA NA TRBV7-8 TGTGCCAGCAGCTTAGATACAGATACGCAGTATTTT CASSLDTDTQYF
TRBJ2-3 NA NA TRBV7-9 TGTGCCAGCAGCTTTGGGTTCGGGGACACAGATACGCAGTATTTT CASSFGFGDTDTQYF
TRBJ2-7 NA TRBD1 TRBV4-2 TGTGCCAGCAGCCCCTTAAATGGGGCAGGGGGCTCCTACGAGCAGTACTTC CASSPLNGAGGSYEQYF